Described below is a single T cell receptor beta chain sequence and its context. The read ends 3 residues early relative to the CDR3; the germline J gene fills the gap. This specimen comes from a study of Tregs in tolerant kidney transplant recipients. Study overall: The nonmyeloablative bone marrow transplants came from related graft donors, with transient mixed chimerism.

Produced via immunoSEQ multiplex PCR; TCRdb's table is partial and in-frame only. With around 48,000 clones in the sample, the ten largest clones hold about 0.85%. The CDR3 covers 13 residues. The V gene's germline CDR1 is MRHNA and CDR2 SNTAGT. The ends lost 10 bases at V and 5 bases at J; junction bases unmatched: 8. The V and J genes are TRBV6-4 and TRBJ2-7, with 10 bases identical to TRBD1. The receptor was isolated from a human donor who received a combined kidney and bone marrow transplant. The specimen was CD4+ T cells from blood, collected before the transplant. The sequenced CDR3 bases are TGTGCCATCAATGGGACAGGGGACGACGAG. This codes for CAINGTGDDE. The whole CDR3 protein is CAINGTGDDEQYF.